This T cell receptor (beta chain) stems from a study of shared clonotypes between healthy human individuals (dated by TCRdb to about 2020). At the level of the whole study: The cohort comprised a couple of women and three men aged 18 to 49 years. To estimate repertoire size and how much clonotypes are shared between individuals, the study performed deep sequencing of blood TCR repertoires from a handful of healthy adults. Different laboratories and diverse techniques were used to prepare libraries and sequence TCR repertoires, to increase sequencing depth and limit assay-specific biases. Leukapheresis yielded between about 0.9 and 9.5 billion PBMCs per donor. Per donor, three plates each were used for CD4 naive and CD4 memory, two for CD8 naive, and one for CD8 memory.

Using the deep immunoSEQ assay, TCR CDR3 regions were amplified from genomic DNA by multiplex PCR. Extracted genomic DNA from each cell subset was spread evenly across all wells of several immunoSEQ 96-well plates, with each plate serving as a replicate. For sorted subsets, approximately 190 ng genomic DNA, equal to about 30,000 T cell genomes, was loaded into each replicate PCR. The purified libraries were quantified using a Qubit 3.0 fluorometer, sized with a Bioanalyzer 2100, and then quantified again using the KAPA Library Quantification kit. Every immunoSEQ 96-well plate was sequenced on a separate single-read 150-cycle Illumina NextSeq 550 flow cell. For the original study's pipeline: Because the immunoSEQ output held only junctional sequences and lacked quality scores, the filtering could not match the filtering applied to full-length reads. Sequences were annotated with PyIR, a Python wrapper for IgBLAST v1.9, and V/J genes and CDR3 were assigned using IMGT germline references. Any read was removed if the V/J assignment was weak (E-value above 1e-6), the CDR3 was missing, or the read contained stop codons, out-of-frame junctions, or ambiguous translated residues. A V3J clonotype was defined by an identical inferred V gene, J gene, and CDR3 amino acid sequence. Percentage overlap between repertoires was calculated by dividing the number of shared unique clonotypes by the size of the smaller repertoire. Three approaches were used to assess repertoire richness: RTK rarefaction, the Chao1 estimator, and Recon v2.1 estimates of unobserved clonotypes. OLGA was used to compute generation probabilities for all TCRbeta clonotypes that the gDNA method yielded from a handful of donors. The table comes from immuneACCESS by way of TCRdb, which keeps in-frame sequences with V and J called. Part of the clones is missing from these tables; in studies checked, under half for an unresolved V gene and the rest for unknown reasons. The DNA was the basis for D and trimming; V, J and clone size are from that table. The sample contains 2 million to 2.5 million clones, about 92% of them found a single time. The ten top clones hold 0.3% to 0.4% of the sample.

The donors were healthy, HIV-negative adults with no recently reported acute infections or vaccinations. Every donor was a Caucasian adult residing in Nashville, Tennessee, USA. CD4+ T cells were enriched by magnetic negative selection; naive cells were then positively selected on CD45RA, and the negative fraction formed the memory subset. Blood was obtained by leukapheresis, after which PBMCs were separated by Ficoll-Histopaque density gradient centrifugation and cryopreserved in liquid nitrogen vapor phase. Purity and quantity of every magnetically sorted T cell population were checked by analytical flow cytometry. Genomic DNA was isolated from each sorted fraction and quantified by UV absorbance on a Nanodrop 2000c. Comment on this clone: There is no known antigen for this receptor. Nothing much larger sits one base from this clone, and base qualities are not available.

The CDR3, from cysteine to phenylalanine, totals 14 residues. The entry retains the CDR3 DNA only, 42 bases that are in frame from base 1. The junction carries 16 bases between V and J, which are trimmed by 5 bases and 4 bases respectively. CDR1 and CDR2 (SGHDT, YYEEEE) derive from the germline V gene. Overall results and qualifications from the work: Only blood was sampled, and tissue TCR repertoires likely differ from those in blood. Higher generation probabilities were observed for clonotypes shared by all four sorted-subset donors than for non-shared clonotypes. Sharing across a few donors was observed for about 5% of naive CD4, under 4% of naive CD8, 2% to 2.5% of memory CD4, and roughly 0.4% of memory CD8 clonotypes. Pairwise subsampling led to the expectation that sequencing depth would affect the degree of clonotype sharing among donors. Naive subsets generally had larger estimated clonotype richness than memory subsets did. Incomplete sequencing was indicated by rarefaction of sorted-subset datasets, despite the large sequencing depth. Because the study included only a small number of donors, the genetic and exposure-history diversity represented was limited.

The receptor's source is a man aged 18 to 30 in good health. Some clones in this sample may be carry-over from other donors' samples. Input material: naive CD4+ T cells from PBMCs. This specimen's cell subset or site label, per the study, means: CD45RA+ positively selected. The rearranged segments are TRBV5-6 and TRBJ2-7, with TRBD2 perhaps the D gene, on 7 matching bases. CDR3 reads: CASRAAGARYEQYF. In nucleotides, the sequence is TGTGCCAGCAGAGCGGCGGGGGCTAGGTACGAGCAGTACTTC.